This is a list of T cell receptor beta chains from one sample in a study of blood T cell repertoires in COVID-19. Sequencing used immunoSEQ multiplex PCR; TCRdb keeps in-frame clones, though not all of them. The sample has roughly 250,000 clones; 80% to 90% are singletons. Material for sequencing was peripheral blood. These TCRs come from a man in his forties with acute or convalescent COVID-19. Both conserved end residues are part of each CDR3. Fields, in order: CDR3 protein, CDR3 DNA, J gene, D gene, clone size, V gene. D genes are given only for firm matches. Only some rows state a clone size, as once, few, many or a class for expanded clones.

cdr3_aa: CSADIHNYGYTF
cdr3_nt: TGCAGCGCGGACATCCATAACTATGGCTACACCTTC
j_call: TRBJ1-2
d_call: -
clone_size: -
v_call: TRBV29-1

cdr3_aa: CASSPRQDTDTQYF
cdr3_nt: TGTGCCAGCAGTCCAAGACAGGACACAGATACGCAGTATTTT
j_call: TRBJ2-3
d_call: -
clone_size: once
v_call: TRBV2

cdr3_aa: CASSYEGTTNQPQHF
cdr3_nt: TGTGCCAGCAGTTACGAGGGAACCACCAATCAGCCCCAGCATTTT
j_call: TRBJ1-5
d_call: -
clone_size: -
v_call: TRBV6-2/TRBV6-3

cdr3_aa: CASSQTVINEKLFF
cdr3_nt: TGTGCCAGCAGTCAGACAGTTATTAATGAAAAACTGTTTTTT
j_call: TRBJ1-4
d_call: -
clone_size: -
v_call: TRBV6-6

cdr3_aa: CASSITGVGNTIYF
cdr3_nt: TGTGCCAGCAGCATAACAGGGGTTGGAAACACCATATATTTT
j_call: TRBJ1-3
d_call: TRBD1
clone_size: -
v_call: TRBV5-4

cdr3_aa: CASRTKGALGYTF
cdr3_nt: TGTGCCAGCAGGACGAAGGGGGCGCTGGGCTACACCTTC
j_call: TRBJ1-2
d_call: TRBD1
clone_size: -
v_call: TRBV6-5

cdr3_aa: CAFRGTNTGELFF
cdr3_nt: TGTGCCTTCCGGGGGACGAACACCGGGGAGCTGTTTTTT
j_call: TRBJ2-2
d_call: -
clone_size: -
v_call: TRBV10-3

cdr3_aa: CASSSSGLGGEQFF
cdr3_nt: TGTGCCAGCAGCTCCAGCGGGCTGGGGGGTGAGCAGTTCTTC
j_call: TRBJ2-1
d_call: -
clone_size: -
v_call: TRBV9

cdr3_aa: CASTEPGVEAYEQYF
cdr3_nt: TGTGCCAGCACCGAACCGGGAGTTGAGGCCTACGAGCAGTACTTC
j_call: TRBJ2-7
d_call: -
clone_size: -
v_call: TRBV28

cdr3_aa: CSASFERGNNEQFF
cdr3_nt: TGCAGTGCTAGTTTCGAGCGGGGGAACAATGAGCAGTTCTTC
j_call: TRBJ2-1
d_call: TRBD2
clone_size: -
v_call: TRBV20-1

cdr3_aa: CASSPSGGPYNEQFF
cdr3_nt: TGCGCCAGCAGCCCGAGCGGGGGCCCCTACAATGAGCAGTTCTTC
j_call: TRBJ2-1
d_call: TRBD2
clone_size: -
v_call: TRBV5-1

cdr3_aa: CASSDSGAPQETQYF
cdr3_nt: TGTGCCAGCAGCGATAGCGGGGCCCCCCAAGAGACCCAGTACTTC
j_call: TRBJ2-5
d_call: TRBD2
clone_size: -
v_call: TRBV6-8

cdr3_aa: CASSPGTGLVQPQHF
cdr3_nt: TGTGCCAGCTCACCGGGGACAGGGTTGGTTCAGCCCCAGCATTTT
j_call: TRBJ1-5
d_call: TRBD1
clone_size: -
v_call: TRBV18

cdr3_aa: CASSPTPGVRYRAGNNQPQHF
cdr3_nt: TGTGCCAGCAGTCCCACCCCAGGGGTGCGGTACAGGGCCGGCAACAATCAGCCCCAGCATTTT
j_call: TRBJ1-5
d_call: -
clone_size: -
v_call: TRBV28

cdr3_aa: CSVEGADTSTNEKLFF
cdr3_nt: TGCAGCGTTGAAGGGGCAGACACCTCAACTAATGAAAAACTGTTTTTT
j_call: TRBJ1-4
d_call: -
clone_size: -
v_call: TRBV29-1

cdr3_aa: CASSAGQIEETQYF
cdr3_nt: TGTGCCAGTAGTGCAGGACAGATAGAGGAGACCCAGTACTTC
j_call: TRBJ2-5
d_call: -
clone_size: -
v_call: TRBV19

cdr3_aa: CASRQDEVAQYF
cdr3_nt: TGTGCCAGCAGGCAAGACGAGGTGGCCCAGTACTTC
j_call: TRBJ2-5
d_call: -
clone_size: -
v_call: TRBV2

cdr3_aa: CSVEDPGRPYGYTF
cdr3_nt: TGCAGCGTTGAAGATCCCGGCAGGCCCTATGGCTACACCTTC
j_call: TRBJ1-2
d_call: -
clone_size: few
v_call: TRBV29-1

cdr3_aa: CASRNKGAARGQETQYF
cdr3_nt: TGTGCCAGCAGGAATAAGGGGGCTGCACGGGGCCAAGAGACCCAGTACTTC
j_call: TRBJ2-5
d_call: TRBD1
clone_size: -
v_call: TRBV7-2

cdr3_aa: CASSQQGQGAREAFF
cdr3_nt: TGTGCCAGCAGCCAACAAGGTCAGGGGGCAAGAGAAGCTTTCTTT
j_call: TRBJ1-1
d_call: TRBD1
clone_size: -
v_call: TRBV4-2

cdr3_aa: CASSPLTGFGYTF
cdr3_nt: TGCGCCAGCAGCCCACTGACCGGGTTTGGCTACACCTTC
j_call: TRBJ1-2
d_call: -
clone_size: few
v_call: TRBV5-1

cdr3_aa: CASSYLITGELFF
cdr3_nt: TGTGCCAGCAGTTACTTAATCACCGGGGAGCTGTTTTTT
j_call: TRBJ2-2
d_call: -
clone_size: -
v_call: TRBV6-5

cdr3_aa: CASSQGTYDGYTF
cdr3_nt: TGTGCCAGCAGCCAGGGGACATATGATGGCTACACCTTC
j_call: TRBJ1-2
d_call: -
clone_size: few
v_call: TRBV3-1/TRBV3-2

cdr3_aa: CASSPPGQGSYNEQFF
cdr3_nt: TGTGCCAGCTCACCACCTGGACAGGGATCCTACAATGAGCAGTTCTTC
j_call: TRBJ2-1
d_call: TRBD1
clone_size: -
v_call: TRBV18

cdr3_aa: CASSRGQGDLTWEKLFF
cdr3_nt: TGTGCCAGCAGCCGCGGACAGGGGGACCTCACGTGGGAAAAACTGTTTTTT
j_call: TRBJ1-4
d_call: TRBD1
clone_size: few
v_call: TRBV7-9

cdr3_aa: CAISAGEETQYF
cdr3_nt: TGTGCCATCAGCGCAGGGGAAGAGACCCAGTACTTC
j_call: TRBJ2-5
d_call: -
clone_size: -
v_call: TRBV10-3

cdr3_aa: CASSPLKLRGQPQHF
cdr3_nt: TGTGCCAGCTCACCTTTGAAGCTTAGGGGCCAGCCCCAGCATTTT
j_call: TRBJ1-5
d_call: -
clone_size: -
v_call: TRBV18

cdr3_aa: CASSPSDRGNSPLHF
cdr3_nt: TGTGCCAGCAGCCCGAGTGACAGGGGAAATTCACCCCTCCACTTT
j_call: TRBJ1-6
d_call: TRBD1
clone_size: -
v_call: TRBV7-9

cdr3_aa: CAARDFLGQNTEAFF
cdr3_nt: TGTGCCGCCCGGGACTTTTTGGGGCAAAACACTGAAGCTTTCTTT
j_call: TRBJ1-1
d_call: -
clone_size: -
v_call: TRBV11-2

cdr3_aa: CASSQGQGLRTQYF
cdr3_nt: TGTGCCAGCAGCCAGGGACAAGGCCTCCGAACCCAGTACTTC
j_call: TRBJ2-5
d_call: -
clone_size: -
v_call: TRBV3-1/TRBV3-2

cdr3_aa: CASSQEDTANYGYTF
cdr3_nt: TGTGCCAGCAGCCAAGAGGACACCGCTAACTATGGCTACACCTTC
j_call: TRBJ1-2
d_call: -
clone_size: -
v_call: TRBV4-2

cdr3_aa: CASSVDPVTYEQYF
cdr3_nt: TGTGCCAGCAGCGTAGATCCAGTCACCTACGAGCAGTACTTC
j_call: TRBJ2-7
d_call: -
clone_size: once
v_call: TRBV9

cdr3_aa: CASSISGDTEAFF
cdr3_nt: TGTGCCAGTAGTATAAGCGGGGACACTGAAGCTTTCTTT
j_call: TRBJ1-1
d_call: -
clone_size: -
v_call: TRBV19

cdr3_aa: CASSPRRSGAKNIQYF
cdr3_nt: TGTGCCAGCAGCCCGAGAAGATCCGGGGCCAAAAACATTCAGTACTTC
j_call: TRBJ2-4
d_call: -
clone_size: once
v_call: TRBV7-2

cdr3_aa: CASSLGTGNQPQHF
cdr3_nt: TGTGCCAGCAGCTTGGGGACAGGGAACCAGCCCCAGCATTTT
j_call: TRBJ1-5
d_call: TRBD1
clone_size: few
v_call: TRBV5-6

cdr3_aa: CASKHPGYNEQFF
cdr3_nt: TGTGCCAGCAAGCACCCGGGCTACAATGAGCAGTTCTTC
j_call: TRBJ2-1
d_call: -
clone_size: -
v_call: TRBV6-5

cdr3_aa: CASSPTDFFIGGTEAFF
cdr3_nt: TGTGCCAGCAGTCCAACGGACTTTTTCATAGGAGGCACTGAAGCTTTCTTT
j_call: TRBJ1-1
d_call: -
clone_size: few
v_call: TRBV6-2/TRBV6-3